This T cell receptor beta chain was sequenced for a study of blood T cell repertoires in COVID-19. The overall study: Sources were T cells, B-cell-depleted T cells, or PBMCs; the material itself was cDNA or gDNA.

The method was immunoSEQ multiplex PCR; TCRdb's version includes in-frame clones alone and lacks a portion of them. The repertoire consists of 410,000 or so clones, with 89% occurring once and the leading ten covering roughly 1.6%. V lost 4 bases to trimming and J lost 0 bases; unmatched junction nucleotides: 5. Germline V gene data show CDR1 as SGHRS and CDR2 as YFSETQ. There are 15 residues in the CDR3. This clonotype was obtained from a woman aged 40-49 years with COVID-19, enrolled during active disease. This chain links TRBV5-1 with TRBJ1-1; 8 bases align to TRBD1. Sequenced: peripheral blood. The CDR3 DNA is TGCGCCAGCAGCAAACCGGGACAGGTGAACACTGAAGCTTTCTTT. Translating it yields CASSKPGQVNTEAFF.